This T cell receptor beta chain was identified during a study of vaccination and CD4 T cells after COVID-19. Study-level background: Each post-COVID sample was drawn after diagnosis, and the median interval was approximately 96 days (range 35 to 161). Timing of post-vaccine sample collection was a median around 75 days after dose two, with a range of 14 to 241. Stimuli were overlapping spike peptide pools of SARS-CoV-2 and three common cold coronaviruses (HCoV-NL63, HCoV-OC43, HCoV-229E).

Researchers used the Oncomine TCR Beta short-read assay to sequence DNA from cultured CD4+ T cells. A single record per CDR3 protein comes from TCRdb applying MiXCR to the PCR reads. Seen here are more than 6,000 distinct CDR3 sequences, less than 70% observed once, and the top ten hold around 21%. Treatment: approximately 11-day PBMC culture with coronavirus spike peptide pools or control peptides (ViraFEST assay). The positive PCR dates, which preceded the US Alpha, Beta and Delta variants, fell between March and December 2020. On this clonotype: Its antigen remains unidentified.

Looked up from germline, CDR1 is LNHDA and CDR2 is SQIVND (reference sequence). With V trimmed by 4 bases and J by 3 bases, 8 bases remained unmatched. The CDR3 sequence is 15 residues long. The origin of this receptor is a human donor with COVID-19. V and J are TRBV19 and TRBJ1-2; 7 nucleotides match TRBD1. The specimen was cultured CD4+ T cells from blood, collected after SARS-CoV-2 vaccination. The chain's CDR3 is CASSTDRDRDYGYTF. In nucleotides, the CDR3 is TGTGCCAGTAGTACCGACAGGGATAGGGACTATGGCTACACCTTC.